Sequencing of this T cell receptor beta chain was carried out in a study of cytomegalovirus exposure and HLA in healthy donors. The CDR3 length is 16 residues. CDR1 and CDR2 from the germline V gene are MNHEY and SVGAGI. V gave up 0 bases and J gave up 4 bases, with 10 bases separating them. Sequencing used immunoSEQ multiplex PCR; TCRdb keeps in-frame clones, though not all of them. The sample includes 97,000 or so clones, just under 95% of them seen just once. Sequencing input: PBMCs. This sequence was found in a woman aged 18-30 years in good health and CMV-seronegative. The chain combines TRBV6-5 with TRBJ1-6; possibly TRBD1 for D (6 bases). CDR3 DNA: TGTGCCAGCAGTTACTCGAGGGGGGGTTATAATTCACCCCTCCACTTT. Protein sequence: CASSYSRGGYNSPLHF.